Following are 4 T cell receptor beta chains from one sample sequenced in a study of blood T cell repertoires in COVID-19. Assay used: immunoSEQ multiplex PCR; TCRdb lists only in-frame clones, some missing. The sample has some 400,000 clones; around 87% are singletons. The specimen was peripheral blood. Receptors were obtained from a woman in her 30s with COVID-19, enrolled during active disease.

The chain recombines TRBV7-6 with TRBJ2-2; 8 bases match TRBD1. Losses at the gene ends were 1 base for V and 7 bases for J; bases not matched to a gene: 8. The CDR3 has 16 residues. Looked up from germline, CDR1 is SGHVS and CDR2 is FNYEAQ. In nucleotides, the CDR3 is TGTGCCAGCAGCTTAGGCTCCCAGGGGGCCGGCGGGGAGCTGTTTTTT. Translated: CASSLGSQGAGGELFF.

The CDR3 protein is CASSLTRGANQQFF. CDR3 bases: TGTGCCAGCAGTTTAACCAGGGGGGCTAACCAGCAGTTCTTC. The chain carries TRBV28 and TRBJ2-1; a weak D match, TRBD1 (7 bases). V lost 2 bases to trimming and J lost 11 bases, with 16 bases between them. This CDR3 has 14 amino acids. Germline V CDR1 and CDR2: MDHEN, SYDVKM.

This chain joins TRBV30 and TRBJ2-6; D is uncertain. The CDR3 sequence is 13 residues long. The germline gives CDR1 GTSNPN, CDR2 SVGIG (reference sequence). V dropped 3 bases and J dropped 0 bases, with 3 bases sitting between them. CDR3: CAWRASGANVLTF. The CDR3 DNA follows: TGTGCCTGGAGGGCCTCTGGGGCCAACGTCCTGACTTTC.

Only a few counts were recorded for this clone. The rearrangement uses TRBV7-3 and TRBJ2-5; no clear D. Germline loops: CDR1 SGHTA, CDR2 FQGTGA. V gave up 2 bases and J gave up 5 bases, with 15 bases separating them. The CDR3 is 15 amino acids. CDR3 sequence: CASSLLPGSAETQYF. CDR3 sequence (DNA): TGTGCCAGCAGCTTACTCCCCGGCAGCGCGGAGACCCAGTACTTC.